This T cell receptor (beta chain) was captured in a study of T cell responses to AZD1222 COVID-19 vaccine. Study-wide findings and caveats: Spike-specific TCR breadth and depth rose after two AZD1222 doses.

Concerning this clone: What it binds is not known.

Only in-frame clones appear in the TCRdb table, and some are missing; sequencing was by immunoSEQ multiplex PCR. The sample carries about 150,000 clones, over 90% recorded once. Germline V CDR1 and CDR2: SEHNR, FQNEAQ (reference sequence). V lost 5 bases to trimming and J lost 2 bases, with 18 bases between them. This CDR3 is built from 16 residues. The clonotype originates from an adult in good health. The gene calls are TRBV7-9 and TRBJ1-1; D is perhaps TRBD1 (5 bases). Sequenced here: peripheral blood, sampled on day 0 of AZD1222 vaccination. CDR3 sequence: CASSRTVGLGNTEAFF. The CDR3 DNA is TGTGCCAGCAGCCGTACGGTGGGGCTCGGAAACACTGAAGCTTTCTTT.